This entry features one T cell receptor (beta chain) sequence. The antigen is undetermined. This CDR3 region has 16 residues. CDR1 is SGHAT, CDR2 FQNNGV, per germline. The V end was cut by 3 bases, the J end by 0 bases, with 14 bases between. These data are taken from a study of graft-versus-host responses after intestinal transplantation. Study-level background: Recipients underwent multivisceral, liver-intestinal, or isolated intestinal transplants. Findings and limits, study-wide: GvH clones appeared in recipient marrow, some first in ileum or blood. Within allografts, high graft-versus-host to host-versus-graft clonal ratios were seen among patients with graft-donor T cell macrochimerism. Early post-transplant declines in HvG were associated with peak levels of circulating GvH clones.

TCRdb's copy holds only in-frame clones and misses some; the assay was immunoSEQ multiplex PCR. Altogether almost 85,000 clones are present, roughly 91% being singletons, with the ten largest covering less than 0.1%. The starting material was unstimulated CD4+ T cells sorted from spleen or lymph node cells, obtained before intestinal transplant. This chain joins TRBV11-2 and TRBJ1-1; maybe TRBD1 (6 bases). The source of this sequence is a human donor who received an intestinal transplant. In DNA, the CDR3 is TGTGCCAGCAGCTTCCCGAACGGACAGTTGAACACTGAAGCTTTCTTT. Residues: CASSFPNGQLNTEAFF.